These 11 T cell receptor beta chains were all obtained from the same sample, sequenced in a study of preoperative IRX-2 immunotherapy in early breast cancer. The method was immunoSEQ multiplex PCR; TCRdb's version includes in-frame clones alone and lacks a portion of them. The sample holds approximately 44,000 clones, about 95% seen once. Sample treatment: preoperative locoregional IRX-2 cytokine immunotherapy. The source was tumor tissue, collected after IRX-2 immunotherapy. The receptors here all came from a human donor with breast cancer.

V usage is TRBV11-2 and J usage is TRBJ2-3; a possible D gene is TRBD2 (6 bases). V was clipped by 1 base and J by 3 bases, with 20 bases between them. The CDR3 has 18 residues. Germline-derived CDR1 and CDR2 are SGHAT and FQNNGV. CDR3 DNA sequence: TGTGCCAGCAGCTTAGGTAGCTGGGGCCCGGAGGGGACAGATACGCAGTATTTT. Translating gives CASSLGSWGPEGTDTQYF. The full variable domain, its missing parts supplied by reference TRBV11-2 and TRBJ2-3, is EAGVAQSPRYKIIEKRQSVAFWCNPISGHATLYWYQQILGQGPKLLIQFQNNGVVDDSQLPKDRFSAERLKGVDSTLKIQPAKLEDSAVYLCASSLGSWGPEGTDTQYFGPGTRLTVL.

The rearrangement uses TRBV18 and TRBJ2-5, with 7 bases fitting TRBD2. The V gene end was trimmed by 3 bases and the J gene end by 5 bases; junction bases not matched to a gene: 6. Germline loops: CDR1 KGHSH, CDR2 LQKENI. The CDR3 loop spans 14 amino acids. The CDR3 loop reads CASSPSGAAETQYF. In nucleotides, the CDR3 is TGTGCCAGCTCACCGAGCGGGGCGGCGGAGACCCAGTACTTC.

The chain has TRBV5-4 and TRBJ2-1, with D perhaps matching TRBD1 or TRBD2 (5 bases each). Germline lookup yields CDR1 SGHNT and CDR2 YYREEE (reference sequence). Trimming took 4 bases from V and 7 from J, leaving 21 bases between them. There are 16 residues in the CDR3. CDR3 DNA sequence: TGTGCCAGCAGCCCGCAGGGACCTACATTTCCAAATGAGCAGTTCTTC. It yields the protein CASSPQGPTFPNEQFF.

The chain combines TRBV10-3 with TRBJ1-5; the D gene is possibly TRBD1 (6 bases). The CDR3 extends over 14 amino acids. Trimming left V 10 bases short and J 6 bases short, with 19 bases between. The germline CDR1 and CDR2 sequences are ENHRY and SYGVKD. The CDR3 DNA reads TGTGCCACCTCAGAACAGGGCGAGGGTCAGCCCCAGCATTTT. Amino acids: CATSEQGEGQPQHF.

This rearrangement joins TRBV28 to TRBJ2-7; D may match TRBD1 or TRBD2 (6 bases each). The germline gives CDR1 MDHEN, CDR2 SYDVKM. The CDR3 consists of 14 residues. The V end was cut by 5 bases, the J end by 2 bases, with 13 bases between. CDR3 residues: CASSGPGGPYEQYF. As DNA, the CDR3 is TGTGCCAGCAGTGGGCCTGGGGGGCCCTACGAGCAGTACTTC.

The genes are TRBV5-1 and TRBJ2-3; 8 positions agree with TRBD1. Germline V lookup: CDR1 SGHRS, CDR2 YFSETQ. The length of the CDR3 is 16 residues. The ends lost 3 bases at V and 4 bases at J; junction bases unmatched: 10. The CDR3 sequence: CASSYLRTGHADTQYF. The CDR3 DNA is TGCGCCAGCAGCTACCTACGGACAGGGCACGCAGATACGCAGTATTTT.

The rearrangement uses TRBV19 and TRBJ1-1, with D tentatively TRBD1 (5 bases). This CDR3 has 13 residues. The germline V gene has CDR1 LNHDA and CDR2 SQIVND (reference sequence). Trimming cost V 8 bases and J 0 bases, with 10 bases left between them. As DNA, the CDR3 is TGTGCCAGTTCAGGGATTTTGAACACTGAAGCTTTCTTT. It specifies CASSGILNTEAFF.

The chain's CDR3 is CASSVGAQETQYF. In DNA, the CDR3 is TGTGCCAGCAGCGTCGGGGCTCAAGAGACCCAGTACTTC. The chain recombines TRBV9 with TRBJ2-5; D tentatively fits TRBD1 or TRBD2 (5 bases each). The germline V and J ends were trimmed by 2 bases and 2 bases, with 7 bases remaining between them. CDR3 size: 13 residues. Germline CDR1 is SGDLS and CDR2 is YYNGEE. Drawing the rest from reference TRBV9 and TRBJ2-5, the complete variable domain is DSGVTQTPKHLITATGQRVTLRCSPRSGDLSVYWYQQSLDQGLQFLIQYYNGEERAKGNILERFSAQQFPDLHSELNLSSLELGDSALYFCASSVGAQETQYFGPGTRLLVL.

The J gene is TRBJ2-5, the V gene TRBV15; D unclear. The CDR3 runs to 13 residues. CDR1 is LNHNV, CDR2 YYDKDF, per germline (reference sequence). V was cut by 5 bases and J by 6 bases, with 13 bases left in between. The CDR3 here is CATSLITRKTQYF. CDR3 nucleotide sequence: TGTGCCACCAGCCTAATTACAAGGAAGACCCAGTACTTC.

The rearrangement joins TRBV18 to TRBJ1-2, with 9 bases fitting TRBD1. From germline, CDR1 is KGHSH and CDR2 LQKENI. The CDR3 runs to 12 residues. V lost 4 bases, J lost 6 bases, and 0 bases stayed unmatched. In nucleotides, the CDR3 is TGTGCCAGCTCACGGGACAGGGATGGCTACACCTTC. It yields the protein CASSRDRDGYTF.

The chain joins TRBV28 to TRBJ2-1; no clear D gene. This CDR3 region has 12 residues. The germline V and J ends were trimmed by 2 bases and 9 bases, with 8 bases remaining between them. Germline V gene data show CDR1 as MDHEN and CDR2 as SYDVKM. The CDR3 nucleotides read TGTGCCAGCAGTTTAATCTCGGGTGAGCAGTTCTTC. This sequence encodes CASSLISGEQFF.